A single sample gave rise to the 13 T cell receptor beta chains below, sequenced in a study of response to subunit inactivated influenza vaccine. MiXCR was run by TCRdb on the RT-PCR reads, yielding one entry per CDR3 protein. Found here are roughly 570,000 distinct CDR3 sequences, roughly 13% of them singletons; the top ten hold around 13%. Sequenced material: PBMCs from blood, taken about 40 days after vaccination. These receptors were taken from a man aged 50-60 years who received an inactivated influenza vaccine.

This chain uses TRBV7-2 with TRBJ1-2; tentatively, D is TRBD1 (6 bases). CDR3 size: 13 residues. CDR1 is SGHTA and CDR2 is FQGNSA in the germline V gene. The V and J ends lost 7 bases and 2 bases respectively, with 11 bases between them. The CDR3 loop is CASTPGHNYGYTF. The DNA for the CDR3 is TGTGCCAGCACCCCGGGACACAACTATGGCTACACCTTC.

In its sample, this clonotype was seen many times. V usage is TRBV15 and J usage is TRBJ2-1; TRBD1 might be the D (6 bases). Trimming pared 3 bases from V and 9 bases from J, leaving 15 bases between. CDR1 is LNHNV and CDR2 is YYDKDF in the germline V gene (reference sequence). The CDR3 loop spans 14 amino acids. CDR3 region: CATSSQELGGEQFF. CDR3 sequence (DNA): TGTGCCACCAGCAGCCAAGAGTTAGGGGGTGAGCAGTTCTTC.

This clonotype was picked up many times. The gene calls are TRBV20-1 and TRBJ2-2; D not certain. From germline, CDR1 is DFQATT and CDR2 SNEGSKA (reference sequence). Trimming took off 0 bases at V and 4 bases at J, with 15 bases between the two ends. The CDR3 length is 16 residues. The CDR3 DNA reads TGCAGTGCTAGAGATTTGCGACACCAAATCACCGGGGAGCTGTTTTTT. Translating it yields CSARDLRHQITGELFF.

The chain recombines TRBV7-2 with TRBJ2-3; 7 bases agree with TRBD2. There are 15 residues in the CDR3. The trim removed 2 bases at V and 2 bases at J, leaving 4 bases unmatched. The germline gives CDR1 SGHTA, CDR2 FQGNSA. The CDR3 DNA is TGTGCCAGCAGCTTACAGCGGGGAATCACAGATACGCAGTATTTT. As protein: CASSLQRGITDTQYF.

The rearrangement uses TRBV4-1 and TRBJ2-5, with no clear D. Germline-derived CDR1 and CDR2 are MGHRA and YSYEKL. Trimming stripped 1 base from V and 2 bases from J, with 5 bases between. This CDR3 has 13 amino acids. The CDR3 nucleotides are TGCGCCAGCAGCCAAGGGATGCAAGAGACCCAGTACTTC. Amino acids: CASSQGMQETQYF.

This clonotype was seen more than once but under ten times. This rearrangement joins TRBV12-3 or TRBV12-4 to TRBJ2-7; D uncertain. Trimming left V 8 bases short and J 6 bases short, with 17 bases between. The CDR3 loop spans 13 amino acids. Written as DNA, the CDR3 is TGTGCCAGCGTACTGGATAGTGTGGGCGAGCAGTACTTC. Protein: CASVLDSVGEQYF.

This chain joins TRBV3-1 and TRBJ2-1, with 8 positions matching TRBD1. CDR3 length: 15 amino acids. Germline trimming cut 2 bases from V and 5 bases from J; bases unmatched to any gene: 5. Germline CDR1 LGHDT, CDR2 YNNKEL (reference sequence). DNA of the CDR3: TGTGCCAGCAGCCAAACCGGGACAGGCAACAATGAGCAGTTCTTC. It codes for CASSQTGTGNNEQFF.

There are many counts of this clonotype. The J gene is TRBJ1-2, the V gene TRBV4-1; possible D gene TRBD1, 5 bases. The length of the CDR3 is 15 residues. Trimming stripped 0 bases from V and 3 bases from J, with 11 bases between. Looked up from germline, CDR1 is MGHRA and CDR2 is YSYEKL. The CDR3 spells CASSQDWDGYYGYTF. The CDR3 DNA reads as TGCGCCAGCAGCCAAGATTGGGACGGCTACTATGGCTACACCTTC.

This sequence joins TRBV5-1 and TRBJ1-4, with 8 bases that match TRBD1. Germline CDR1 and CDR2: SGHRS and YFSETQ. This CDR3 has 13 amino acids. J gave up 8 bases and V 5 bases, and 5 bases lay outside the gene matches. CDR3 loop: CASRTGVSEKLFF. The DNA of the CDR3 is TGCGCCAGCAGGACAGGGGTCAGCGAAAAACTGTTTTTT.

V gene TRBV28 combines with J gene TRBJ1-1; TRBD1 matches 7 bases. The V and J ends lost 4 bases and 4 bases, in that order; junction bases with no gene match: 6. Germline-derived CDR1 and CDR2 are MDHEN and SYDVKM. This CDR3 has 14 amino acids. CDR3: CASSWTGLTTEAFF. The CDR3 nucleotides are TGTGCCAGCAGTTGGACAGGTCTTACCACTGAAGCTTTCTTT. Full variable domain (remainder filled in from reference TRBV28 and TRBJ1-1): DVKVTQSSRYLVKRTGEKVFLECVQDMDHENMFWYRQDPGLGLRLIYFSYDVKMKEKGDIPEGYSVSREKKERFSLILESASTNQTSMYLCASSWTGLTTEAFFGQGTRLTVV.

This clonotype was counted many times. V gene TRBV29-1 combines with J gene TRBJ2-3; D assignment may be TRBD1 or TRBD2 (5 bases each). This CDR3 region has 13 residues. Trimming stripped 6 bases from V and 2 bases from J, with 12 bases between. The germline gives CDR1 SQVTM, CDR2 ANQGSEA. The CDR3 region has the DNA TGCAGCGTCACGGGGCCGAACACAGATACGCAGTATTTT. Translation gives CSVTGPNTDTQYF.

The J gene is TRBJ2-1, the V gene TRBV28; TRBD2 agrees at 9 bases. In germline, CDR1 is MDHEN, CDR2 SYDVKM. V shed 0 bases and J 9 bases; nucleotides not matched to a gene: 6. This CDR3 has 15 residues. The CDR3 DNA follows: TGTGCCAGCAGTTTATGGGGCGGGAGGGCCGGTGAGCAGTTCTTC. This codes for CASSLWGGRAGEQFF.

This clonotype was detected only a few times. The gene calls are TRBV28 and TRBJ2-1; possibly TRBD1 for D (6 bases). Deletions cut 8 bases from V and 3 bases from J, with 17 bases between. In germline, CDR1 is MDHEN, CDR2 SYDVKM. The CDR3 is 15 amino acids. As DNA, the CDR3 is TGTGCCAGCGCAGAACCGGCAGGGGACTACAATGAGCAGTTCTTC. This codes for CASAEPAGDYNEQFF. Full variable domain (outside the CDR3, taken from reference TRBV28 and TRBJ2-1): DVKVTQSSRYLVKRTGEKVFLECVQDMDHENMFWYRQDPGLGLRLIYFSYDVKMKEKGDIPEGYSVSREKKERFSLILESASTNQTSMYLCASAEPAGDYNEQFFGPGTRLTVL.